Shown below are 15 T cell receptor beta chains from a single sample sequenced in a study of blood T cells in healthy people across ages. Primed by a sample-barcoded 5' primer and a J-beta primer mix, a second PCR proceeded for about 6 to 12 cycles. In TCRdb, the 5' RACE reads were re-called with MiXCR into one record per CDR3 protein. The data show more than 700,000 distinct CDR3 sequences, less than 70% seen once. Sequencing was performed on blood. The receptors shown here come from a man of 80 years or more in good health.

This clonotype was observed a few times. The chain has TRBV12-1 and TRBJ1-4; the listed D gene, TRBD1, was not tested against the DNA. TRBV12-1 is a pseudogene. This CDR3 comprises 15 residues. The CDR3: CASSPAAGEDEKLFF. The CDR3, as DNA: TGTGCCAGCAGCCCCGCGGCAGGGGAAGATGAAAAACTGTTTTTT.

This chain links TRBV7-3 with TRBJ2-7; D perhaps matches TRBD1 (5 bases). The V gene lost 4 bases and the J gene lost 3 bases, with 10 bases spanning the gap. The germline gives CDR1 SGHTA, CDR2 FQGTGA. The CDR3 contains 13 residues. The chain's CDR3 is CASSSQGYYEQYF. CDR3 sequence (DNA): TGTGCCAGCAGCTCCCAGGGATACTACGAGCAGTACTTC.

The CDR3 DNA follows: TGCAGTGCTAGGCCGGGACAGGGAGTTTGGAACTACGAGCAGTACTTC. Residues: CSARPGQGVWNYEQYF. The rearrangement links TRBV20-1 to TRBJ2-7; 9 nucleotides match TRBD1. The CDR3 has 16 residues. Germline trimming cut 3 bases from V and 3 bases from J; bases unmatched to any gene: 12. Germline V gives CDR1 DFQATT, CDR2 SNEGSKA (reference sequence).

The rearrangement uses TRBV24-1 and TRBJ2-3; D might be TRBD1 (5 bases). This CDR3 has 15 residues. V shed 5 bases and J shed 2 bases, with 13 bases lying between them. Germline CDR1 is KGHDR and CDR2 is SFDVKD. This CDR3 is CATSGDRVATDTQYF. CDR3 DNA sequence: TGTGCCACCAGTGGTGACAGAGTAGCCACAGATACGCAGTATTTT.

This clonotype appeared once. This chain joins TRBV11-3 and TRBJ2-1; 11 bases match TRBD2. This CDR3 is built from 16 residues. The ends lost 3 bases at V and 3 bases at J; junction bases unmatched: 4. Per the germline V gene, CDR1 is SGHNT and CDR2 is YENEEA. The CDR3 DNA reads TGTGCCAGCAGCTTCCAAGGACTAGCGGGCTACAATGAGCAGTTCTTC. Encoded protein: CASSFQGLAGYNEQFF.

This clonotype was detected many times. The chain carries TRBV29-1 and TRBJ1-4; D unresolved. Trimming left V 4 bases short and J 5 bases short, with 8 bases between. This CDR3 comprises 12 residues. In germline, CDR1 is SQVTM, CDR2 ANQGSEA. CDR3 bases: TGCAGCGTTGTTGTAGGGAATGAAAAACTGTTTTTT. Translating it yields CSVVVGNEKLFF.

The chain joins TRBV7-2 to TRBJ2-4; 11 bases line up with TRBD2. The J call may be mistaken, given a closer DNA end match to TRBJ2-7. The CDR3 contains 15 residues. Germline V gives CDR1 SGHTA, CDR2 FQGNSA. This chain's CDR3 is CASSELAGDRNEQYF. The CDR3 DNA sequence: TGTGCCAGCAGCGAACTAGCGGGAGATCGCAACGAGCAGTACTTC.

This clonotype has a handful of counts. V usage is TRBV12-3 or TRBV12-4 and J usage is TRBJ2-1; the D is unclear. The CDR3 extends over 11 amino acids. With 5 bases removed from V and 8 bases from J, the gap between germline ends came to 7 bases. CDR3 coding DNA: TGTGCCAGCAGTCAAGCTTATGAGCAGTTCTTC. This codes for CASSQAYEQFF.

The chain combines TRBV12-3 or TRBV12-4 with TRBJ2-1; D gene unclear. The J call may be wrong; the DNA end is better matched by TRBJ2-7. The CDR3 is made up of 13 amino acids. The DNA of the CDR3 is TGTGCCAGCAGGGTAGACTCCTACAATGAGCAGTACTTC. The encoded protein is CASRVDSYNEQYF.

This chain links TRBV24-1 with TRBJ2-3; tentatively, D is TRBD2 (5 bases). Looked up from germline, CDR1 is KGHDR and CDR2 is SFDVKD. CDR3 length equals 17 residues. V was cut by 4 bases and J by 1 base, with 17 bases left in between. DNA of the CDR3: TGTGCCACCAGTGAAGCCCAGGCCGAGCGGCGCACAGATACGCAGTATTTT. Translating gives CATSEAQAERRTDTQYF.

In its sample, this clonotype was seen once. One junction end disagrees with the germline gene, perhaps due to a read error. The chain links TRBV18 to TRBJ2-5, with 9 bases fitting TRBD2. The CDR3 is 16 residues long. Germline CDR1 KGHSH, CDR2 LQKENI. In DNA, the CDR3 is TGTACCAGCTCACCAGATAGCGGGAGTTGGCTACAATCGGAGTACTTC. Its translation is CTSSPDSGSWLQSEYF.

The chain combines TRBV7-9 with TRBJ2-3, with a tentative D call TRBD1 (5 bases). Germline lookup yields CDR1 SEHNR and CDR2 FQNEAQ (reference sequence). Between the trimmed V and J ends, which lost 5 bases and 14 bases, there was a span of 26 bases. The CDR3 contains 15 residues. The CDR3 nucleotides are TGTGCCAGCAGCCGACGAGGTAGAACTGACAGATACGCGTATTTT. Its protein product is CASSRRGRTDRYAYF.

A few counts support this clonotype. One end of the junction is discordant with germline, which a read error may explain. The CDR3 DNA follows: TGTGCTAGCAGTTTATCGACATCTAACTATGGCTACACCTTC. Translated: CASSLSTSNYGYTF. V usage is TRBV27 and J usage is TRBJ1-2; no clear D gene. This CDR3 has 14 residues. Per germline, CDR1 MNHEY and CDR2 SMNVEV (reference sequence).

In its sample, this clonotype was seen a few times. V and J are TRBV7-6 and TRBJ1-1; D is unclear. The germline V gene encodes CDR1 SGHVS and CDR2 FNYEAQ. The CDR3 length is 16 residues. The V end was cut by 1 base, the J end by 0 bases, with 12 bases between. CDR3 DNA sequence: TGTGCCAGCAGCTTAGAGGCGGCGCCCATGAACACTGAAGCTTTCTTT. As protein: CASSLEAAPMNTEAFF.

The J gene is TRBJ2-5, the V gene TRBV5-1; D assignment may be TRBD1 or TRBD2 (5 bases each). The CDR3 loop spans 15 amino acids. Germline lookup yields CDR1 SGHRS and CDR2 YFSETQ. V lost 4 bases and J 7 bases, leaving 20 bases between the germline ends. The CDR3 sequence: CASSPLTGLGATQYF. The CDR3 DNA sequence: TGCGCCAGCAGCCCCCTCACGGGGCTAGGGGCGACCCAGTACTTC. The full variable domain, rest sourced from reference TRBV5-1 and TRBJ2-5, is KAGVTQTPRYLIKTRGQQVTLSCSPISGHRSVSWYQQTPGQGLQFLFEYFSETQRNKGNFPGRFSGRQFSNSRSEMNVSTLELGDSALYLCASSPLTGLGATQYFGPGTRLLVL.